This entry is about one T cell receptor beta chain. As yet, its antigen is unknown. The record originates from a study of T cells after yellow fever vaccination. Points from the study as a whole: Booster samples showed a return of most primary-vaccination clones (under 98% CD4, approximately 90% CD8). Contamination by abundant bulk-population clonotypes could be present in FACS-sorted repertoires.

TCRdb recomputed calls from the 5' RACE reads with MiXCR, one row per CDR3 protein. This table holds a few hundred thousand distinct CDR3 sequences, roughly 19% found once. The sequence derives from a young man who received the YFV17D yellow fever vaccine. The specimen was PBMCs, collected 15 days after the yellow fever booster vaccination.

The CDR3 coding sequence is TGTGCCAGCAGCTCTATCTGGACTAGCGGGGAAGAGACCCAGTACTTC. Translating gives CASSSIWTSGEETQYF. The gene calls are TRBV7-6 and TRBJ2-5; 12 bases fit TRBD2. The ends lost 4 bases at V and 3 bases at J; junction bases unmatched: 6. The CDR3 runs to 16 residues. In germline, CDR1 is SGHVS, CDR2 FNYEAQ.